Below, 21 T cell receptor beta chains from the same sample are listed, as sequenced in a study of regulatory T cells in long-lasting Graves disease. Time point here: newly diagnosed GD, antithyroid drugs for less than 3 months. PBMCs provided the RNA from which the TCR library was made. Library construction for TCR beta used iRepertoire HTBI primers and Arm-PCR of CDR3 regions. A single record per CDR3 protein comes from TCRdb applying MiXCR to the multiplex PCR reads. The table shows 520,000 or so distinct CDR3 sequences, with more than 10% occurring only once. These data were also filed under a second study, of T cells in Graves' hyperthyroidism and ophthalmopathy.

The specimen comprised peripheral blood mononuclear cells (PBMCs), sampled at new diagnosis, from a patient treated with antithyroid drugs. All receptors derive from a woman in her 30s with Graves disease.

This rearrangement joins TRBV9 to TRBJ2-3, with D perhaps TRBD1 or TRBD2 (5 bases each). The CDR3 length is 14 residues. With 4 bases removed from V and 5 bases from J, the gap between germline ends came to 14 bases. The germline CDR1 and CDR2 sequences are SGDLS and YYNGEE. The CDR3 DNA reads TGTGCCAGCAGCCCGACCGATGGGGGAGATACGCAGTATTTT. Protein sequence: CASSPTDGGDTQYF.

This clonotype has at least ten counts. CDR3 in amino acids: CASSSPGANVLTF. Here the CDR3 DNA reads TGTGCCAGCAGCTCCCCTGGGGCCAACGTCCTGACTTTC. The rearrangement links TRBV7-3 to TRBJ2-6; no firm D call. V dropped 4 bases and J dropped 2 bases, with 3 bases sitting between them. Germline CDR1 is SGHTA and CDR2 is FQGTGA. The CDR3 loop spans 13 amino acids.

Many counts were recorded for this clonotype. The chain has TRBV27 and TRBJ2-7, with no clear D. The V end was cut by 10 bases, the J end by 2 bases, with 24 bases between. Germline loops: CDR1 MNHEY, CDR2 SMNVEV (reference sequence). CDR3 length: 16 amino acids. CDR3 region: CATKPGPQEWPYEQYF. CDR3 DNA sequence: TGTGCCACCAAACCGGGCCCCCAGGAATGGCCCTACGAGCAGTACTTC.

This clonotype was seen at least ten times. The genes are TRBV9 and TRBJ1-1; D is possibly TRBD1 (6 bases). The CDR3 loop spans 17 amino acids. V was shortened by 0 bases and J by 1 base, with 16 bases between the two germline ends. The V gene's germline CDR1 is SGDLS and CDR2 YYNGEE. CDR3 sequence: CASSVVWSGGPNTEAFF. The CDR3 region has the DNA TGTGCCAGCAGCGTAGTCTGGTCGGGGGGCCCGAACACTGAAGCTTTCTTT.

This clonotype appeared many times. The gene calls are TRBV7-9 and TRBJ2-3; 8 nucleotides agree with TRBD1. CDR3 length: 16 amino acids. The V gene end was trimmed by 5 bases and the J gene end by 2 bases; junction bases not matched to a gene: 9. Germline V lookup: CDR1 SEHNR, CDR2 FQNEAQ (reference sequence). This chain's CDR3 is CASSMPPGQVTDTQYF. The DNA of the CDR3 is TGTGCCAGCAGCATGCCACCGGGACAGGTCACAGATACGCAGTATTTT. The entire variable domain, with the rest obtained from reference TRBV7-9 and TRBJ2-3, is as follows: DTGVSQNPRHKITKRGQNVTFRCDPISEHNRLYWYRQTLGQGPEFLTYFQNEAQLEKSRLLSDRFSAERPKGSFSTLEIQRTEQGDSAMYLCASSMPPGQVTDTQYFGPGTRLTVL.

This clonotype occurred many times. V usage is TRBV15 and J usage is TRBJ2-7; D is unresolved. Looked up from germline, CDR1 is LNHNV and CDR2 is YYDKDF (reference sequence). The CDR3 is made up of 14 amino acids. Trimming pared 1 base from V and 1 base from J, leaving 8 bases between. This CDR3 is CATSRVSQSYEQYF. In DNA form, the CDR3 reads TGTGCCACCAGCAGAGTCAGTCAGTCCTACGAGCAGTACTTC. The whole variable domain, remainder taken from reference TRBV15 and TRBJ2-7, is DAMVIQNPRYQVTQFGKPVTLSCSQTLNHNVMYWYQQKSSQAPKLLFHYYDKDFNNEADTPDNFQSRRPNTSFCFLDIRSPGLGDTAMYLCATSRVSQSYEQYFGPGTRLTVT.

Concerning this clonotype: One base away lies a much larger clone, so this may be a sequencing read error. The CDR3 region is CASILGAGVSQPQHF. The CDR3, as DNA: TGTGCCAGCATTTTAGGGGCAGGGGTCTCTCAGCCCCAGCATTTT. The chain combines TRBV12-3 or TRBV12-4 with TRBJ1-5; tentatively, D is TRBD1 (6 bases). This CDR3 has 15 residues.

This sequence joins TRBV5-1 and TRBJ1-1; 7 bases are shared with TRBD1. With 4 bases clipped from V and 4 bases from J, the junction kept 16 bases outside the gene matches. The CDR3 is 17 residues long. Germline assignment: CDR1 SGHRS and CDR2 YFSETQ. The CDR3 DNA reads TGCGCCAGCAGCCGGGACAGTATGGGGCAATCGGGCACTGAAGCTTTCTTT. This codes for CASSRDSMGQSGTEAFF.

The sample holds a few counts of this clonotype. This sequence joins TRBV19 and TRBJ2-7; D perhaps matches TRBD1 (6 bases). This CDR3 has 14 amino acids. V was trimmed by 8 bases and J by 0 bases, leaving 14 bases between them. Germline V gene data show CDR1 as LNHDA and CDR2 as SQIVND (reference sequence). CDR3 DNA sequence: TGTGCCAGTGCTCAGGGGTCGTTCTCCTACGAGCAGTACTTC. It yields the protein CASAQGSFSYEQYF.

A few counts support this clonotype. The J gene is TRBJ1-5, the V gene TRBV27; 7 bases match TRBD1. The CDR3 sequence is 16 residues long. V was clipped by 5 bases and J by 5 bases; unmatched bases: 12. Germline CDR1 is MNHEY and CDR2 is SMNVEV (reference sequence). CDR3 DNA: TGTGCCAGCAGTCCCCTACCCTGGACAGGCCATCAGCCCCAGCATTTT. Its protein is CASSPLPWTGHQPQHF.

This chain uses TRBV27 with TRBJ2-5, with TRBD1 identical over 8 bases. There are 14 residues in the CDR3. Trimming cost V 4 bases and J 5 bases; bases outside gene matches: 6. The V gene's germline CDR1 is MNHEY and CDR2 SMNVEV (reference sequence). The chain's CDR3 is CASSSRGPRETQYF. DNA for the CDR3: TGTGCCAGCAGTTCCAGGGGGCCTCGGGAGACCCAGTACTTC.

This clonotype occurred many times. The chain links TRBV27 to TRBJ1-1; tentative D call: TRBD1 (5 bases). Germline V gene data show CDR1 as MNHEY and CDR2 as SMNVEV (reference sequence). CDR3 length: 13 residues. V was shortened by 5 bases and J by 7 bases, with 14 bases between the two germline ends. For the CDR3, the DNA is TGTGCCAGCAGTCCGGGGCACCTAGGTGAAGCTTTCTTT. It codes for CASSPGHLGEAFF.

This clonotype came up a few times. The J gene is TRBJ2-1, the V gene TRBV20-1, with 11 nucleotides matching TRBD2. V shed 2 bases, J shed 8 bases, and the junction held 26 bases outside the gene matches. The CDR3 runs to 21 residues. CDR1 is DFQATT, CDR2 SNEGSKA, per germline (reference sequence). The CDR3 nucleotides are TGCAGTGCTAGACGGACCCACCCCCGCGTGGCTAGCGGGAGGACTAGGTATGAGCAGTTCTTC. This encodes CSARRTHPRVASGRTRYEQFF.

The rearrangement joins TRBV20-1 to TRBJ1-5; D might be TRBD1 (5 bases). V shed 4 bases and J shed 0 bases, with 13 bases lying between them. Germline V gene sequence: CDR1 DFQATT, CDR2 SNEGSKA (reference sequence). This CDR3 is 15 amino acids long. The CDR3 nucleotides read TGCAGTGCTACGGCGGGGGGGTCTAGCAATCAGCCCCAGCATTTT. Translation gives CSATAGGSSNQPQHF.

There are a few counts of this clonotype. A much larger clone sits a single nucleotide away, making a read error possible. The chain carries TRBV18 and TRBJ2-1, with TRBD2 as a possible D gene (5 bases). V was shortened by 4 bases and J by 5 bases, with 18 bases between the two germline ends. The CDR3 has 16 residues. The germline V gene has CDR1 KGHSH and CDR2 LQKENI. Here the CDR3 DNA reads TGTGCCAGCTCACTTCCGGTGGGAGCTAGGGACAATGAGCAGTTCTTC. This translates into CASSLPVGARDNEQFF.

This clonotype was recorded at least ten times. This chain uses TRBV6-5 with TRBJ2-2, with 10 bases lining up with TRBD2. V shed 0 bases and J 8 bases; nucleotides not matched to a gene: 15. The CDR3 is 19 residues long. Germline V gene lookup returns CDR1 MNHEY and CDR2 SVGAGI. The CDR3 DNA follows: TGTGCCAGCAGTTACTCGTTTGAGTGGAGCGGGAGGGGGACGGGGGAGCTGTTTTTT. This sequence encodes CASSYSFEWSGRGTGELFF.

The V call is TRBV20-1, the J call TRBJ1-1, with TRBD1 identical over 10 bases. Looked up from germline, CDR1 is DFQATT and CDR2 is SNEGSKA (reference sequence). The junction had 2 bases not matched to a gene; V was cut back by 0 bases and J by 4 bases. This CDR3 comprises 14 residues. The CDR3: CSARERTGGTEAFF. In DNA form, the CDR3 reads TGCAGTGCTAGAGAGCGGACAGGGGGCACTGAAGCTTTCTTT.

The genes are TRBV4-3 and TRBJ2-2; the D gene is possibly TRBD2 (6 bases). V lost 5 bases, J lost 5 bases, and 18 bases lay in between. The CDR3 is 16 residues long. CDR1 LGHNA and CDR2 YSLEER come from the germline V gene. Written as DNA, the CDR3 is TGCGCCAGCAGCTTGGGGACCCGGGAGTTGACCGGGGAGCTGTTTTTT. Its translation is CASSLGTRELTGELFF.

This clonotype was picked up a small number of times. A much larger clonotype is one base distant, so this may be a read error. The chain joins TRBV27 to TRBJ1-6; D might be TRBD1 (5 bases). The V and J ends lost 7 bases and 0 bases respectively, with 7 bases between them. This CDR3 has 14 residues. The germline V gene encodes CDR1 MNHEY and CDR2 SMNVEV (reference sequence). The CDR3 loop is CASKGSSYNSPLHF. The CDR3 DNA follows: TGTGCCAGCAAGGGGAGCTCCTATAATTCACCCCTCCACTTT.

This clonotype has a count of ten or more. J is TRBJ2-2 and V is TRBV5-1; the D is unclear. Germline-derived CDR1 and CDR2 are SGHRS and YFSETQ. Trimming shortened V by 4 bases and J by 4 bases, and 14 bases separated the two germline ends. The CDR3 covers 15 residues. The DNA for the CDR3 is TGCGCCAGCAGCCAGTCCCTGTCCGTCACCGGGGAGCTGTTTTTT. Its translation is CASSQSLSVTGELFF.

This rearrangement joins TRBV20-1 to TRBJ2-7; 12 bases agree with TRBD1. There are 15 residues in the CDR3. Germline V gene sequence: CDR1 DFQATT, CDR2 SNEGSKA (reference sequence). Losses at the gene ends were 7 bases for V and 7 bases for J; bases not matched to a gene: 14. The CDR3 spells CSVPRRGQGAREQYF. The CDR3 nucleotides are TGCAGTGTTCCACGACGGGGACAGGGGGCGCGTGAGCAGTACTTC.